A single sample gave rise to the 20 T cell receptor beta chains below, sequenced in a study of control samples from healthy donors and cancer patients. Assay used: immunoSEQ multiplex PCR; TCRdb lists only in-frame clones, some missing. The table records about 190,000 clones, roughly nine tenths of them present only once. Sequencing was done on a sample of blood. The source is a man under 40 in good health.

This clone appeared a single time. The chain recombines TRBV10-1 with TRBJ2-3; TRBD2 aligns across 11 bases. The CDR3 contains 17 residues. Germline loops: CDR1 WNHNN, CDR2 SYGVQD (reference sequence). J lost 6 bases, V lost 6 bases, and 14 bases had no gene match. The CDR3 DNA follows: TGCGCCAGCAGCTCCGGGACTAGCGGTCTCTCAGGGGATACGCAGTATTTT. Its protein is CASSSGTSGLSGDTQYF.

The chain has TRBV11-2 and TRBJ1-4; 7 nucleotides line up with TRBD1. Germline CDR1 SGHAT, CDR2 FQNNGV. With 3 bases clipped from V and 3 bases from J, the junction kept 10 bases outside the gene matches. The CDR3 sequence is 17 residues long. The DNA of the CDR3 is TGTGCCAGCAGCTTCTCTTTCGCCGGGACAGCTAATGAAAAACTGTTTTTT. Amino acid sequence: CASSFSFAGTANEKLFF.

This rearrangement joins TRBV6-1 to TRBJ1-2; D is undetermined. V lost 3 bases to trimming and J lost 5 bases, with 7 bases between them. In germline, CDR1 is MNHNS, CDR2 SASEGT. The CDR3 runs 12 residues. As DNA, the CDR3 is TGTGCCAGCAGTGATCCGTTTTATGGCTACACCTTC. Amino acid sequence: CASSDPFYGYTF.

This chain connects TRBV4-1 to TRBJ1-1, with 7 bases lining up with TRBD1. Trimming cost V 4 bases and J 0 bases; bases outside gene matches: 11. Germline loops: CDR1 MGHRA, CDR2 YSYEKL. The CDR3 extends over 17 amino acids. Written as DNA, the CDR3 is TGCGCCAGCAGCCGAGACAGGGAATTACGAGTGAACACTGAAGCTTTCTTT. Residues: CASSRDRELRVNTEAFF.

This chain uses TRBV30 with TRBJ1-1; 12 nucleotides match TRBD1. The germline gives CDR1 GTSNPN, CDR2 SVGIG (reference sequence). The V gene end was trimmed by 1 base and the J gene end by 10 bases; junction bases not matched to a gene: 7. The CDR3 spans 14 residues. CDR3 coding DNA: TGTGCCTGGAGTGCCTTGGGACAGGGGGCCGTAGCTTTCTTT. As protein: CAWSALGQGAVAFF.

This clone appeared once. J is TRBJ2-3 and V is TRBV9; TRBD1 is a possible D gene (6 bases). CDR1 SGDLS and CDR2 YYNGEE come from the germline V gene. V lost 3 bases and J lost 6, with 11 bases in between. This CDR3 comprises 13 residues. CDR3 loop: CASSATGYDTQYF. In DNA form, the CDR3 reads TGTGCCAGCAGCGCAACAGGGTACGATACGCAGTATTTT.

This clone was seen ten or more times. The CDR3 DNA reads TGTGCCAGCAGTATCACTATCAATCAGCCCCAGCATTTT. The encoded protein is CASSITINQPQHF. The chain uses TRBV27 and TRBJ1-5; D is unclear. This CDR3 is built from 13 residues. CDR1 and CDR2 (germline): MNHEY, SMNVEV (reference sequence). Trimming removed 5 bases at V and 3 bases at J, with 8 bases between.

The J gene is TRBJ2-1, the V gene TRBV6-5, with a tentative D call TRBD2 (5 bases). CDR1 is MNHEY, CDR2 SVGAGI, per germline. The ends were cut back, 6 bases at V and 7 bases at J, with 19 bases in the middle. The CDR3 covers 15 residues. The CDR3 protein is CASRDYLGVVNEQFF. CDR3 coding DNA: TGTGCCAGCAGGGATTACCTCGGGGTTGTGAATGAGCAGTTCTTC.

The chain recombines TRBV3-1 (or the pseudogene TRBV3-2) with TRBJ1-3; weak D call: TRBD1 (6 bases). Germline loops: CDR1 LGHDT, CDR2 YNNKEL (reference sequence). V shed 3 bases and J shed 3 bases, with 9 bases lying between them. The CDR3 sequence is 14 residues long. CDR3 region: CASSQGGRGNTIYF. CDR3 DNA sequence: TGTGCCAGCAGCCAGGGGGGGCGTGGAAACACCATATATTTT.

The V and J genes are TRBV7-2 and TRBJ2-2, with 7 bases fitting TRBD2. Germline V gene lookup returns CDR1 SGHTA and CDR2 FQGNSA. There are 17 residues in the CDR3. V was clipped by 4 bases and J by 2 bases; unmatched bases: 10. Written as DNA, the CDR3 is TGTGCCAGCAGCTCCGGGCCAGCGGGGACCAACACCGGGGAGCTGTTTTTT. It is translated as CASSSGPAGTNTGELFF.

V usage is TRBV30 and J usage is TRBJ1-1; tentative D call: TRBD1 (5 bases). CDR1 GTSNPN and CDR2 SVGIG come from the germline V gene (reference sequence). The CDR3 length is 13 residues. V lost 5 bases, J lost 6 bases, and 16 bases lay in between. CDR3 nucleotide sequence: TGTGCCTGGGCGACTCAGGGTTTCCCTGAAGCTTTCTTT. It is translated as CAWATQGFPEAFF.

This chain's CDR3 is CASSLNAGGLHEQFF. The CDR3 DNA reads TGCGCCAGCAGCTTGAATGCGGGGGGGCTTCATGAGCAGTTCTTC. The chain links TRBV5-1 to TRBJ2-1, with 9 bases that match TRBD2. CDR1 and CDR2 (germline): SGHRS, YFSETQ. The V gene end was trimmed by 1 base and the J gene end by 8 bases; junction bases not matched to a gene: 7. CDR3 length: 15 amino acids.

This sequence joins TRBV5-6 and TRBJ1-6; D gene uncertain. Trimming removed 2 bases from V and 6 bases from J, with 9 bases in between. CDR1 is SGHDT and CDR2 is YYEEEE in the germline V gene. The CDR3 consists of 14 residues. Here the CDR3 reads CASSFGEGNSPLHF. CDR3 coding DNA: TGTGCCAGCAGCTTTGGGGAAGGTAATTCACCCCTCCACTTT.

The rearrangement joins TRBV9 to TRBJ2-7, with D unresolved. The CDR3 sequence is 13 residues long. Trimming took 4 bases from V and 5 from J, leaving 13 bases between them. Germline CDR1 is SGDLS and CDR2 is YYNGEE. DNA of the CDR3: TGTGCCAGCAGCCCGCCAACCCCCCACGAGCAGTACTTC. Amino acids: CASSPPTPHEQYF.

This clone was seen once. The chain uses TRBV6-1 and TRBJ1-4; 7 bases map to TRBD1. In germline, CDR1 is MNHNS, CDR2 SASEGT. This CDR3 has 16 amino acids. The V segment lost 4 bases and the J segment 4 bases; nucleotides outside the gene matches: 9. The CDR3 coding sequence is TGTGCCAGCAGTGTATTAGGGGGCAGGGATAATGAAAAACTGTTTTTT. This gives the protein CASSVLGGRDNEKLFF.

The chain combines TRBV7-8 with TRBJ1-3; D is unresolved. Trimming left V 5 bases short and J 4 bases short, with 12 bases between. The CDR3 contains 14 residues. The germline V gene has CDR1 SGHVS and CDR2 FQNEAQ. CDR3 sequence reads: CASSNGENGNTIYF. The CDR3 DNA reads as TGTGCCAGCAGCAATGGCGAAAACGGAAACACCATATATTTT.

The CDR3 nucleotides are TGCGCCAGCAAGGCCTCCTACGAGCAGTACTTC. Amino acid sequence: CASKASYEQYF. The chain employs TRBV10-2 and TRBJ2-7; no clear D gene. The CDR3 is made up of 11 amino acids. Trimming removed 7 bases from V and 0 bases from J, with 4 bases in between. In germline, CDR1 is WSHSY, CDR2 SAAADI.

The chain uses TRBV9 and TRBJ2-7; D unclear. The V gene lost 0 bases and the J gene lost 0 bases, with 13 bases spanning the gap. The V gene's germline CDR1 is SGDLS and CDR2 YYNGEE. The CDR3 sequence is 16 residues long. CDR3 loop: CASSVVPQAFSYEQYF. The CDR3 DNA sequence: TGTGCCAGCAGCGTAGTCCCCCAGGCGTTCTCCTACGAGCAGTACTTC.

The V and J genes are TRBV7-9 and TRBJ2-1; D gene unclear. The CDR3 length is 14 residues. The germline gives CDR1 SEHNR, CDR2 FQNEAQ (reference sequence). V was pared by 4 bases and J by 0 bases, with 7 bases between. The CDR3 DNA follows: TGTGCCAGCAGCTCCCACAGCTCCTACAATGAGCAGTTCTTC. Translating gives CASSSHSSYNEQFF.

This clone was seen only once. The V call is TRBV30, the J call TRBJ2-7; TRBD1 is a possible D gene (6 bases). CDR3 length equals 17 residues. Between the trimmed V and J ends, which lost 3 bases and 4 bases, there was a span of 25 bases. CDR1 and CDR2 (germline): GTSNPN, SVGIG (reference sequence). Here the CDR3 reads CAWSAKGRRQGPYEQYF. CDR3 DNA: TGTGCCTGGAGCGCTAAGGGGAGAAGGCAGGGGCCGTACGAGCAGTACTTC.